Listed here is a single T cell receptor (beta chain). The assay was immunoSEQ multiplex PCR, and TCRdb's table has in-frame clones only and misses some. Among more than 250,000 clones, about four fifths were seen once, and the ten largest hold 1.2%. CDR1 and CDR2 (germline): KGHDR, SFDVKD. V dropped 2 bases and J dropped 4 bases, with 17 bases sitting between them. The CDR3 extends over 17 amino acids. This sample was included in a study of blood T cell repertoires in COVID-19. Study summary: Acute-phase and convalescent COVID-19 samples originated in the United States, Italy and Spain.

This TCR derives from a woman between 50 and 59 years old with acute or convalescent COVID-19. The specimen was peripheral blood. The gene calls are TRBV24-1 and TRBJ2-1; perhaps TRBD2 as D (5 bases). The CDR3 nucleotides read TGTGCCACCAGTGATTCCTCCCATGTCCGGGGTTACAATGAGCAGTTCTTC. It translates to CATSDSSHVRGYNEQFF.